This T cell receptor (beta chain) was identified in a study of OX40 agonist ivuxolimab in advanced cancers. About the study: Ivuxolimab, an agonistic anti-OX40 (CD134) antibody, was given to patients. Study findings and constraints: Averaged across samples, CD8+ T cells carried more expanded clones than CD4+ did.

The table came from immunoSEQ multiplex PCR; TCRdb's copy has only in-frame clones and leaves some out. The sample lists about 83,000 clones, about 80% occurring once. The CDR3 length is 17 residues. The germline V gene has CDR1 KGHSH and CDR2 LQKENI. V dropped 2 bases and J dropped 7 bases, with 23 bases sitting between them. About this clone: What it binds is not known.

This TCR derives from an adult with an advanced solid tumor such as melanoma, head and neck, liver or kidney cancer. Sequenced here: CD4+ or CD8+ T cells sorted from blood, sampled in a trial of the OX40 agonist ivuxolimab. V is TRBV18 and J is TRBJ1-2; possible D gene TRBD1, 5 bases. CDR3 sequence reads: CASSPESGRVGERGYTF. CDR3 nucleotide sequence: TGTGCCAGCTCACCAGAGTCGGGCAGGGTTGGAGAGCGTGGCTACACCTTC.